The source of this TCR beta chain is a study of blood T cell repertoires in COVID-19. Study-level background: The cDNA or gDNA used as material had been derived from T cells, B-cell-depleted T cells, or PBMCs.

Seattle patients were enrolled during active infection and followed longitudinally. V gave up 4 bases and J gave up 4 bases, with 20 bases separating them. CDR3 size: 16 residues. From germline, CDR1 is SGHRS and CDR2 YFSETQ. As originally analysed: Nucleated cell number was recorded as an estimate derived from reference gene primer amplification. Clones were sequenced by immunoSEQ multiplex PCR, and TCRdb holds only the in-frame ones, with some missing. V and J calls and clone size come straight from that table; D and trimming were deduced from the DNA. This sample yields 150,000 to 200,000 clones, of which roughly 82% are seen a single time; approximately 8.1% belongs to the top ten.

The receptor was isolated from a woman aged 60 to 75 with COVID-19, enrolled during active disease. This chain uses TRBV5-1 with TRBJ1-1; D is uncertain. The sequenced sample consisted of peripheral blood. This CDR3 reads CASSPPGGRRGTEAFF. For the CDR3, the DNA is TGCGCCAGCAGCCCCCCGGGAGGGAGACGGGGCACTGAAGCTTTCTTT. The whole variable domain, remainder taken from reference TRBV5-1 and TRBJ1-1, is KAGVTQTPRYLIKTRGQQVTLSCSPISGHRSVSWYQQTPGQGLQFLFEYFSETQRNKGNFPGRFSGRQFSNSRSEMNVSTLELGDSALYLCASSPPGGRRGTEAFFGQGTRLTVV.